Shown below are 2 T cell receptor beta chains from a single sample sequenced in a study of shared clonotypes between healthy human individuals. CD8 cells classed as naive were CD45RO-negative and positively selected for CCR7, excluding terminally differentiated effector memory CD45RA+ cells. Generated by immunoSEQ multiplex PCR, the TCRdb table keeps only in-frame clones and is missing some. The profile shows around 550,000 clones, 85% to 95% of them singletons. Sequencing input: naive CD8+ T cells sorted from blood. The receptors derive from a woman aged 25 to 39 in good health.

This clone appeared once. CDR3 nucleotide sequence: TGTGCCAGCAGCGTAACTACGGACTCCTACGAGCAGTACTTC. Encoded protein: CASSVTTDSYEQYF. The chain uses TRBV9 and TRBJ2-5; D uncertain. The J call is uncertain, as TRBJ2-7 better fits the DNA end. In germline, CDR1 is SGDLS, CDR2 YYNGEE. This CDR3 has 14 amino acids.

The table lists this clone with a count of one. The CDR3, as DNA: TGTGCCAGCAGCTTAGCAGGTGTGAACACTGAAGCTTTCTTT. Its translation is CASSLAGVNTEAFF. The chain links TRBV7-9 to TRBJ1-1; no definite D call. The germline gives CDR1 SEHNR, CDR2 FQNEAQ (reference sequence). Between the trimmed V and J ends, which lost 0 bases and 0 bases, there was a span of 5 bases. This CDR3 region has 14 residues.